This T cell receptor beta chain is from a study of cytomegalovirus exposure and HLA in healthy donors. Study-level points and caveats: With later analysis, a missense DCLRE1C variant became linked to TCR beta V- and J-gene trimming. In all likelihood, a cluster of highly shared sequence variants was a sequencing artifact.

As for this clone: The target antigen is unknown.

Trimming removed 6 bases at V and 1 base at J, with 9 bases between. The length of the CDR3 is 13 residues. Per the germline V gene, CDR1 is SNHLY and CDR2 is FYNNEI. In the PCR, 60 Vbeta and 13 Jbeta primers were used. Sequenced by immunoSEQ multiplex PCR; TCRdb stores in-frame clones only, minus some. The table has 100,000 to 150,000 clones, about 64% seen once. The clonotype comes from a woman aged 40 to 49 in good health and CMV-seronegative. The chain combines TRBV2 with TRBJ1-1; D may be TRBD1 (5 bases). Sequencing input: PBMCs. This CDR3 is CASRNQGNTEAFF. CDR3 nucleotide sequence: TGTGCCAGCAGGAATCAGGGGAACACTGAAGCTTTCTTT.